Listed here are 8 T cell receptor beta chains from one sample, sequenced in a study of radiation and T cells in renal cell carcinoma. Noted time point: baseline pretreatment blood. Indicated treatment: 15 Gy SBRT to primary tumor, nephrectomy 4 weeks later. Profiled with immunoSEQ multiplex PCR; TCRdb holds only in-frame clones, not every one. The table has approximately 120,000 clones, around 80% seen once. Sequencing was performed on blood, taken from a patient whose treatment included radiotherapy and nephrectomy. These receptors all stem from an older woman with renal cell carcinoma.

The J gene is TRBJ2-2, the V gene TRBV9; 8 bases agree with TRBD1. This CDR3 has 15 amino acids. V shed 0 bases and J 7 bases; nucleotides not matched to a gene: 5. From germline, CDR1 is SGDLS and CDR2 YYNGEE. CDR3 coding DNA: TGTGCCAGCAGCGTAGGGCAGGGGGCTCGCGGGGAGCTGTTTTTT. It codes for CASSVGQGARGELFF. Variable domain in full (rest from reference TRBV9 and TRBJ2-2): DSGVTQTPKHLITATGQRVTLRCSPRSGDLSVYWYQQSLDQGLQFLIQYYNGEERAKGNILERFSAQQFPDLHSELNLSSLELGDSALYFCASSVGQGARGELFFGEGSRLTVL.

The chain couples TRBV6-5 to TRBJ1-2; the D gene is possibly TRBD1 (5 bases). Trimming removed 2 bases at V and 3 bases at J, with 10 bases between. CDR1 and CDR2 (germline): MNHEY, SVGAGI. The CDR3 extends over 14 amino acids. In DNA, the CDR3 is TGTGCCAGCAGTTACGACCGGGACGACTATGGCTACACCTTC. Protein product: CASSYDRDDYGYTF.

In nucleotides, the CDR3 is TGTGCCAGCAGCTCGCGGGCAGCGGGAGCAGGAGAGACCCAGTACTTC. It codes for CASSSRAAGAGETQYF. The chain is built from TRBV11-3 and TRBJ2-5; 8 positions match TRBD2. Looked up from germline, CDR1 is SGHNT and CDR2 is YENEEA. Trimming removed 4 bases from V and 4 bases from J; junction bases left unmatched: 11. The CDR3 length is 16 residues.

The chain joins TRBV7-9 to TRBJ1-2; D not certain. V was cut by 4 bases and J by 2 bases, with 17 bases left in between. Germline CDR1 is SEHNR and CDR2 is FQNEAQ (reference sequence). CDR3 length equals 16 residues. The CDR3 here is CASSSGGPATNYGYTF. The DNA of the CDR3 is TGTGCCAGCAGCTCCGGAGGGCCAGCCACGAACTATGGCTACACCTTC. Drawing the rest from reference TRBV7-9 and TRBJ1-2, the complete variable domain is DTGVSQNPRHKITKRGQNVTFRCDPISEHNRLYWYRQTLGQGPEFLTYFQNEAQLEKSRLLSDRFSAERPKGSFSTLEIQRTEQGDSAMYLCASSSGGPATNYGYTFGSGTRLTVV.

J is TRBJ2-7 and V is TRBV6-1; D is perhaps TRBD1 or TRBD2 (5 bases each). The length of the CDR3 is 14 residues. Germline V lookup: CDR1 MNHNS, CDR2 SASEGT. Trimming took off 4 bases at V and 3 bases at J, with 13 bases between the two ends. In nucleotides, the CDR3 is TGTGCCAGCAGTGGCCCCGGGACCAACTACGAGCAGTACTTC. Translating it yields CASSGPGTNYEQYF.

The chain couples TRBV4-2 to TRBJ1-3, with a tentative D call TRBD1 (6 bases). V was pared by 0 bases and J by 0 bases, with 21 bases between. This CDR3 contains 20 residues. From germline, CDR1 is LGHNA and CDR2 YNFKEQ. The CDR3 DNA is TGTGCCAGCAGCCAAGATACCCCCAGGAGGGGGGAAATCTCTGGAAACACCATATATTTT. Its protein is CASSQDTPRRGEISGNTIYF.

The chain is built from TRBV18 and TRBJ2-7; D gene uncertain. This CDR3 has 13 residues. Germline lookup yields CDR1 KGHSH and CDR2 LQKENI. The V gene lost 6 bases and the J gene lost 0 bases, with 9 bases spanning the gap. CDR3: CASSDRSSYEQYF. The CDR3 DNA follows: TGTGCCAGCTCTGACCGCAGCTCCTACGAGCAGTACTTC.

This chain links TRBV6-6 with TRBJ2-3, with TRBD2 as a possible D gene (5 bases). Trimming cost V 6 bases and J 5 bases, with 15 bases left between them. Germline V CDR1 and CDR2: MNHNY, SVGAGI (reference sequence). This CDR3 is built from 14 residues. This CDR3 is CASSRGLALDTQYF. CDR3 nucleotides: TGTGCCAGCAGCCGCGGACTGGCCTTAGATACGCAGTATTTT.